Each of the 31 T cell receptor beta chains below was sequenced from the same sample in a study of T cells in Graves' hyperthyroidism and ophthalmopathy. Amplified TCR beta CDR3 regions came from RNA transcripts. HTBI primers drove first-round RT-PCR of the TCR CDR3. TCRdb re-analysed the multiplex PCR reads in MiXCR, keeping a single row per CDR3 protein. The sample lists 650,000 to 850,000 distinct CDR3 sequences, 18% occurring once. Source material: blood. The receptors here all came from a woman aged 45 to 65 with Graves' hyperthyroidism that later progressed to Graves' ophthalmopathy.

The chain is built from TRBV12-3 or TRBV12-4 and TRBJ2-5; 8 nucleotides match TRBD1. V shed 1 base and J 1 base; nucleotides not matched to a gene: 2. The CDR3 sequence is 15 residues long. The CDR3 protein is CASSLGQGIQETQYF. The CDR3 DNA follows: TGTGCCAGCAGTTTAGGACAGGGGATCCAAGAGACCCAGTACTTC.

The V gene is TRBV6-5, the J gene TRBJ1-5; 9 bases map to TRBD1. Germline V gene sequence: CDR1 MNHEY, CDR2 SVGAGI. There are 17 residues in the CDR3. The V and J ends lost 4 bases and 2 bases, in that order; junction bases with no gene match: 9. CDR3 region: CASSSIPGQGGNQPQHF. The CDR3 DNA is TGTGCCAGCAGTTCGATTCCGGGACAGGGCGGCAATCAGCCCCAGCATTTT.

This clonotype was counted only a few times. The chain joins TRBV7-2 to TRBJ2-7; a possible D gene is TRBD2 (6 bases). The CDR3 is 15 residues long. Germline CDR1 reads SGHTA; CDR2 reads FQGNSA. V was shortened by 1 base and J by 5 bases, with 15 bases between the two germline ends. The CDR3 protein is CASSLDFPGVHEQYF. The CDR3 DNA follows: TGTGCCAGCAGCTTAGATTTTCCGGGGGTACACGAGCAGTACTTC.

This clonotype was found many times. The CDR3 region is CASSLAEKETQYF. In DNA, the CDR3 is TGCGCCAGCAGCTTGGCAGAAAAAGAGACCCAGTACTTC. The chain joins TRBV5-1 to TRBJ2-5; D unresolved. The CDR3 spans 13 residues. The ends were cut back, 0 bases at V and 3 bases at J, with 6 bases in the middle. CDR1 SGHRS and CDR2 YFSETQ come from the germline V gene.

The chain uses TRBV7-9 and TRBJ2-2, with D unclear. The germline V gene encodes CDR1 SEHNR and CDR2 FQNEAQ (reference sequence). Trimming stripped 7 bases from V and 1 base from J, with 13 bases between. The CDR3 spans 15 residues. CDR3 bases: TGTGCCAGCACCATTAGTTTAGAGAACACCGGGGAGCTGTTTTTT. It is translated as CASTISLENTGELFF.

The CDR3 nucleotides are TGTGCCAGCAGCTCTCGGACTAGCGGGAAAAACAATGAGCAGTTCTTC. It codes for CASSSRTSGKNNEQFF. The chain uses TRBV7-3 and TRBJ2-1, with TRBD2 identical over 12 bases. Germline V CDR1 and CDR2: SGHTA, FQGTGA. J gave up 5 bases and V 4 bases, and 6 bases lay outside the gene matches. This CDR3 region has 16 residues.

The chain combines TRBV29-1 with TRBJ1-1, with D possibly matching TRBD1 (5 bases). The CDR3 covers 13 residues. Germline-derived CDR1 and CDR2 are SQVTM and ANQGSEA. Trimming cost V 4 bases and J 1 base, with 10 bases left between them. The CDR3 sequence: CSVADTQNTEAFF. CDR3 bases: TGCAGCGTTGCGGACACCCAGAACACTGAAGCTTTCTTT.

The rearrangement links TRBV20-1 to TRBJ1-5; no definite D call. V lost 1 base, J lost 4 bases, and 11 bases lay in between. The CDR3 contains 14 residues. Germline assignment: CDR1 DFQATT and CDR2 SNEGSKA (reference sequence). The CDR3 DNA reads as TGCAGTGCTAGAGGAATACATACAAATCAGCCCCAGCATTTT. Translated, it gives CSARGIHTNQPQHF.

A few counts support this clonotype. The chain joins TRBV7-9 to TRBJ2-3; 13 nucleotides align to TRBD2. The V and J ends lost 5 bases and 7 bases, in that order; junction bases with no gene match: 12. This CDR3 contains 17 residues. Germline CDR1 reads SEHNR; CDR2 reads FQNEAQ (reference sequence). In DNA form, the CDR3 reads TGTGCCAGCAGCCGTATCGGGACTAGCGGGGTGGGGCATACGCAGTATTTT. Its protein product is CASSRIGTSGVGHTQYF. Filled out from reference TRBV7-9 and TRBJ2-3, the complete variable domain reads DTGVSQNPRHKITKRGQNVTFRCDPISEHNRLYWYRQTLGQGPEFLTYFQNEAQLEKSRLLSDRFSAERPKGSFSTLEIQRTEQGDSAMYLCASSRIGTSGVGHTQYFGPGTRLTVL.

This clonotype was detected ten times or more. This sequence joins TRBV12-5 and TRBJ1-2; 7 bases are a match to TRBD1. The V gene's germline CDR1 is LGHNT and CDR2 FRNRAP. The CDR3 is 15 amino acids. V gave up 2 bases and J gave up 3 bases; unmatched junction bases: 6. CDR3 in DNA: TGTGCTAGTGGTTTGCAACGACAGGGACACTATGGCTACACCTTC. Residues: CASGLQRQGHYGYTF.

V is TRBV5-5 and J is TRBJ1-4; 10 positions match TRBD1. The CDR3 has 16 amino acids. Germline V gene data show CDR1 as SGHKS and CDR2 as YYEKEE (reference sequence). Germline trimming cut 4 bases from V and 3 bases from J; bases unmatched to any gene: 6. CDR3 protein: CASSRTGGSANEKLFF. The DNA of the CDR3 is TGTGCCAGCAGCCGGACAGGGGGTTCTGCTAATGAAAAACTGTTTTTT.

This clonotype was seen only a few times. A single base separates this from a much larger clone, so it may be a read error. The rearrangement joins TRBV18 to TRBJ1-1; 7 bases are shared with TRBD1. Germline values: CDR1 KGHSH, CDR2 LQKENI. The CDR3 has 14 residues. In nucleotides, the CDR3 is TGTGCCAGCTCACCAACAGGGGCTGGGACTGAAACTTTCTTT. Encoded protein: CASSPTGAGTETFF.

The rearrangement uses TRBV4-2 and TRBJ2-5; D perhaps matches TRBD2 (5 bases). This CDR3 region has 15 residues. Trimming stripped 2 bases from V and 1 base from J, with 11 bases between. Germline assignment: CDR1 LGHNA and CDR2 YNFKEQ. CDR3 residues: CASSQSWLAQETQYF. In DNA form, the CDR3 reads TGTGCCAGCAGCCAATCTTGGCTAGCCCAAGAGACCCAGTACTTC.

This clonotype has a handful of counts. The chain combines TRBV12-3 or TRBV12-4 with TRBJ1-6; D ambiguous. The CDR3 runs 15 residues. V lost 2 bases and J lost 8, with 13 bases in between. DNA for the CDR3: TGTGCCAGCAGTTTACGGGCAGGTAGCGATTCACCCCTCCACTTT. Protein: CASSLRAGSDSPLHF.

This clonotype was counted between two and nine times. The chain carries TRBV19 and TRBJ1-1, with 7 positions matching TRBD1. Losses at the gene ends were 5 bases for V and 5 bases for J; bases not matched to a gene: 5. The CDR3 is made up of 13 amino acids. Germline values: CDR1 LNHDA, CDR2 SQIVND (reference sequence). CDR3 DNA sequence: TGTGCCAGTAGTGCGACAGGGAGGACTGAAGCTTTCTTT. Protein: CASSATGRTEAFF. Looking up the rest from reference TRBV19 and TRBJ1-1 gives the full variable domain: DGGITQSPKYLFRKEGQNVTLSCEQNLNHDAMYWYRQDPGQGLRLIYYSQIVNDFQKGDIAEGYSVSREKKESFPLTVTSAQKNPTAFYLCASSATGRTEAFFGQGTRLTVV.

The CDR3 DNA reads TGTGCCAGTAGTACAGGGAGGGAACATGGCTACACCTTC. This encodes CASSTGREHGYTF. V and J are TRBV19 and TRBJ1-2, with D maybe TRBD1 (5 bases). The CDR3 sequence is 13 residues long. Germline loops: CDR1 LNHDA, CDR2 SQIVND (reference sequence). V was cut by 4 bases and J by 6 bases, with 12 bases left in between.

In its sample, this clonotype was seen a few times. The rearrangement joins TRBV30 to TRBJ1-1; D not resolved. The CDR3 has 12 amino acids. V lost 5 bases and J lost 1, with 8 bases in between. The germline V gene encodes CDR1 GTSNPN and CDR2 SVGIG (reference sequence). The CDR3 DNA follows: TGTGCCTGGTTACACCCGAACACTGAAGCTTTCTTT. It specifies CAWLHPNTEAFF.

This clonotype was detected only a few times. V and J are TRBV5-5 and TRBJ2-7; tentative D call: TRBD1 (5 bases). Germline CDR1 SGHKS, CDR2 YYEKEE (reference sequence). V lost 4 bases and J 3 bases, leaving 8 bases between the germline ends. The length of the CDR3 is 12 residues. CDR3 amino acids: CASSEQDYEQYF. In DNA, the CDR3 is TGTGCCAGCAGCGAACAGGACTACGAGCAGTACTTC.

This clonotype was seen repeatedly, ten times or more. This chain links TRBV30 with TRBJ1-4; tentatively, D is TRBD1 (5 bases). From germline, CDR1 is GTSNPN and CDR2 SVGIG (reference sequence). The length of the CDR3 is 12 residues. With 1 base removed from V and 8 bases from J, the gap between germline ends came to 8 bases. In DNA, the CDR3 is TGTGCCTGGAGTGCTAAGGGGGAAAAACTGTTTTTT. The encoded protein is CAWSAKGEKLFF.

This clonotype has a count of ten or more. This chain uses TRBV24-1 with TRBJ2-1; D remains ambiguous. Trimming left V 4 bases short and J 4 bases short, with 4 bases between. The CDR3 totals 12 residues. Germline loops: CDR1 KGHDR, CDR2 SFDVKD. DNA for the CDR3: TGTGCCACCAGTGACCATTACAATGAGCAGTTCTTC. Amino acids: CATSDHYNEQFF.

This clonotype has more than one count but fewer than ten. The rearrangement links TRBV20-1 to TRBJ2-3; no reliable D call. The V and J ends lost 6 bases and 6 bases respectively, with 16 bases between them. The CDR3 has 13 amino acids. CDR1 is DFQATT and CDR2 is SNEGSKA in the germline V gene (reference sequence). CDR3 sequence reads: CSAPTKSRDTQYF. CDR3 DNA: TGCAGTGCACCTACCAAGTCGAGGGATACGCAGTATTTT.

The chain carries TRBV7-3 and TRBJ1-1; D unresolved. The CDR3 covers 13 residues. CDR1 and CDR2 (germline): SGHTA, FQGTGA. V shed 8 bases and J shed 4 bases, with 14 bases lying between them. The CDR3: CASSTDPFTEAFF. The CDR3 DNA reads TGTGCCAGCTCAACAGATCCCTTCACTGAAGCTTTCTTT.

This clonotype was observed a single time. One end of the junction is discordant with germline, which a read error may explain. V and J are TRBV5-1 and TRBJ2-2, with 8 nucleotides matching TRBD1. Germline-derived CDR1 and CDR2 are SGHRS and YFSETQ. The CDR3 is 15 residues long. The CDR3 here is CASSLGTGNTGEPFF. CDR3 bases: TGCGCCAGCAGCTTGGGGACAGGGAACACCGGGGAGCCGTTTTTT.

This clonotype was seen ten or more times. V is TRBV20-1 and J is TRBJ1-5, with 8 bases that match TRBD1. From germline, CDR1 is DFQATT and CDR2 SNEGSKA (reference sequence). The CDR3 length is 14 residues. V gave up 0 bases and J gave up 7 bases; unmatched junction bases: 5. The CDR3 is CSARERTGRQPQHF. The CDR3, as DNA: TGCAGTGCTAGAGAGCGGACAGGGCGACAGCCCCAGCATTTT.

A few counts support this clonotype. The missing conserved phenylalanine or tryptophan at the end of this CDR3 makes a read error likely. V gene TRBV10-1 combines with J gene TRBJ1-1; unclear D gene. The CDR3 has 16 amino acids. The germline V gene encodes CDR1 WNHNN and CDR2 SYGVQD (reference sequence). The CDR3 here is CASTIGGSFMNTEAFY. The CDR3 DNA reads TGTGCCAGCACCATAGGCGGCTCATTCATGAACACTGAAGCTTTCTAT.

This clonotype appeared a few times. The chain recombines TRBV24-1 with TRBJ2-1; D is ambiguous. In germline, CDR1 is KGHDR, CDR2 SFDVKD. V shed 6 bases and J shed 4 bases, with 18 bases lying between them. The CDR3 sequence is 16 residues long. CDR3 amino acids: CATSSTASSYYNEQFF. The CDR3 region has the DNA TGTGCCACCAGTTCAACAGCCTCATCTTATTACAATGAGCAGTTCTTC.

This chain joins TRBV18 and TRBJ1-2; 9 bases agree with TRBD1. The CDR3 extends over 17 amino acids. Trimming removed 3 bases from V and 3 bases from J; junction bases left unmatched: 11. The germline V gene has CDR1 KGHSH and CDR2 LQKENI. The CDR3 DNA reads TGTGCCAGCTCACCCAAGAGGGGACAGGGAGTTGACTATGGCTACACCTTC. Its protein product is CASSPKRGQGVDYGYTF.

The gene calls are TRBV6-1 and TRBJ2-3, with D perhaps matching TRBD1 or TRBD2 (5 bases each). V lost 6 bases and J 4 bases, leaving 26 bases between the germline ends. Germline CDR1 is MNHNS and CDR2 is SASEGT. The CDR3 is 18 amino acids. CDR3 sequence reads: CASRRRRGTGPAADTQYF. The CDR3, as DNA: TGTGCCAGCAGACGCCGCCGGGGCACAGGACCGGCGGCAGATACGCAGTATTTT.

In this sample, this clonotype turned up many times. The chain has TRBV12-3 or TRBV12-4 and TRBJ1-5; 12 bases are shared with TRBD1. With V trimmed by 6 bases and J by 5 bases, 2 bases remained unmatched. The CDR3 consists of 14 residues. The CDR3 here is CASRGQGADQPQHF. The CDR3 nucleotides read TGTGCCAGCAGGGGACAGGGGGCCGATCAGCCCCAGCATTTT.

This clonotype came up a few times. The V and J genes are TRBV9 and TRBJ2-1, with D hard to call. CDR3 length: 15 residues. Between the trimmed V and J ends, which lost 2 bases and 2 bases, there was a span of 11 bases. CDR1 and CDR2 (germline): SGDLS, YYNGEE. CDR3 nucleotides: TGTGCCAGCAGCGTCGGACGCGGAACCTACAATGAGCAGTTCTTC. Its protein product is CASSVGRGTYNEQFF.

This clonotype appeared many times. CDR3 nucleotides: TGTGCCTGGAGTGTATTACTAGCGGAGACCCAGTACTTC. The encoded protein is CAWSVLLAETQYF. The chain couples TRBV30 to TRBJ2-5; 7 nucleotides agree with TRBD2. V shed 0 bases and J 5 bases; nucleotides not matched to a gene: 3. The CDR3 is 13 amino acids. Germline CDR1 GTSNPN, CDR2 SVGIG (reference sequence).